The 24 T cell receptor beta chains given below trace back to one sample, sequenced in a study of technical replicates of blood from a few donors. Profiling relied on immunoSEQ multiplex PCR, and the TCRdb table lists in-frame clones only, not all of them. This sample has fewer than 60,000 clones, with approximately 90% found just once. The sequencing input was PBMCs. The receptors stem from a human donor in good health. Some clones in this sample may be carry-over from other donors' samples.

The chain joins TRBV6-6 to TRBJ1-2; 7 bases map to TRBD1. CDR3 length: 16 amino acids. Germline values: CDR1 MNHNY, CDR2 SVGAGI (reference sequence). Trimming at V came to 7 bases and at J to 4 bases, leaving 15 bases not matched to a gene. Here the CDR3 reads CASTRGARGSLYGYTF. The CDR3 DNA reads TGTGCCAGCACTCGTGGGGCCAGGGGGTCCCTCTATGGCTACACCTTC.

The chain uses TRBV13 and TRBJ1-2; 7 nucleotides line up with TRBD1. The CDR3 runs to 14 residues. Germline assignment: CDR1 PRHDT and CDR2 FYEKMQ (reference sequence). V lost 8 bases to trimming and J lost 4 bases; unmatched junction nucleotides: 10. In DNA form, the CDR3 reads TGTGCCAGCGGAATATACAGGGGTCCCTATGGCTACACCTTC. Residues: CASGIYRGPYGYTF.

The CDR3 region is CASSSPSSRYEQYF. The CDR3 coding sequence is TGTGCCAGCAGCTCCCCCTCCTCGCGATACGAGCAGTACTTC. This chain links TRBV7-9 with TRBJ2-7; D is undetermined. Germline CDR1 reads SEHNR; CDR2 reads FQNEAQ (reference sequence). The CDR3 totals 14 residues. V lost 4 bases and J 4 bases, leaving 14 bases between the germline ends.

The CDR3 DNA reads as TGTGCCAGCAGCGTAGGAGGCAGGGCTCCCTCTGGGGCCAACGTCCTGACTTTC. Translating it yields CASSVGGRAPSGANVLTF. This sequence joins TRBV9 and TRBJ2-6; maybe TRBD1 (5 bases). The CDR3 sequence is 18 residues long. The germline CDR1 and CDR2 sequences are SGDLS and YYNGEE. The V end was cut by 0 bases, the J end by 0 bases, with 13 bases between.

The CDR3 sequence: CASSYSNRGPDTQYF. CDR3 DNA sequence: TGTGCCAGCAGTTACTCGAATAGGGGGCCGGATACGCAGTATTTT. The chain carries TRBV6-6 and TRBJ2-3; 7 bases are shared with TRBD1. V trimming: 0 bases; J trimming: 6 bases; junction bases outside the gene matches: 6. In germline, CDR1 is MNHNY, CDR2 SVGAGI (reference sequence). CDR3 length equals 15 residues.

This clone was seen once. V usage is TRBV5-6 and J usage is TRBJ2-5; a weak D match, TRBD2 (5 bases). The CDR3 covers 14 residues. V lost 1 base and J lost 0, with 7 bases in between. The germline CDR1 and CDR2 sequences are SGHDT and YYEEEE. The CDR3 loop reads CASSLRGYQETQYF. The CDR3 region has the DNA TGTGCCAGCAGCTTGCGAGGGTACCAAGAGACCCAGTACTTC.

The chain has TRBV5-6 and TRBJ1-1; TRBD1 matches at 10 bases. The CDR3 sequence is 15 residues long. V lost 2 bases to trimming and J lost 11 bases; unmatched junction nucleotides: 12. The germline V gene has CDR1 SGHDT and CDR2 YYEEEE. The CDR3 sequence: CASSLTGTGVMGAFF. CDR3 coding DNA: TGTGCCAGCAGCTTAACCGGGACAGGGGTGATGGGGGCTTTCTTT. Variable domain in full (rest from reference TRBV5-6 and TRBJ1-1): DAGVTQSPTHLIKTRGQQVTLRCSPKSGHDTVSWYQQALGQGPQFIFQYYEEEERQRGNFPDRFSGHQFPNYSSELNVNALLLGDSALYLCASSLTGTGVMGAFFGQGTRLTVV.

The V gene is TRBV5-6, the J gene TRBJ1-3; D may be TRBD1 (5 bases). The CDR3 totals 14 residues. Germline V gene sequence: CDR1 SGHDT, CDR2 YYEEEE. V was cut by 3 bases and J by 4 bases, with 11 bases left in between. CDR3 nucleotides: TGTGCCAGCAGCTACGACAGAATAGGAAACACCATATATTTT. Translation gives CASSYDRIGNTIYF.

The V gene is TRBV2, the J gene TRBJ2-7; a possible D gene is TRBD1 (5 bases). Germline CDR1 is SNHLY and CDR2 is FYNNEI. The CDR3 runs 13 residues. Trimming shortened V by 3 bases and J by 6 bases, and 12 bases separated the two germline ends. The CDR3 region has the DNA TGTGCCAGCAGTGACCAGGGATCGGGCGAGCAGTACTTC. Translation: CASSDQGSGEQYF.

The CDR3 region is CASSSRTGDMHFF. CDR3 nucleotides: TGTGCCAGCAGCTCAAGGACAGGGGATATGCATTTCTTT. The chain has TRBV7-9 and TRBJ1-1, with 9 bases aligning to TRBD1. V dropped 4 bases and J dropped 13; count of bases not matched to a gene: 10. Germline lookup yields CDR1 SEHNR and CDR2 FQNEAQ (reference sequence). CDR3 size: 13 residues. The whole variable domain, filled in from reference TRBV7-9 and TRBJ1-1, reads DTGVSQNPRHKITKRGQNVTFRCDPISEHNRLYWYRQTLGQGPEFLTYFQNEAQLEKSRLLSDRFSAERPKGSFSTLEIQRTEQGDSAMYLCASSSRTGDMHFFGQGTRLTVV.

The V and J genes are TRBV6-6 and TRBJ2-1; D may be TRBD2 (5 bases). V shed 2 bases and J shed 6 bases, with 14 bases lying between them. Germline assignment: CDR1 MNHNY and CDR2 SVGAGI (reference sequence). The CDR3 totals 15 residues. CDR3 DNA sequence: TGTGCCAGCAGTTACGAAGCGGCCTCGGCCAATGAGCAGTTCTTC. It translates to CASSYEAASANEQFF.

The rearrangement joins TRBV2 to TRBJ1-5; D not resolved. Trimming cost V 2 bases and J 0 bases, with 5 bases left between them. Germline CDR1 reads SNHLY; CDR2 reads FYNNEI. The CDR3 loop spans 14 amino acids. Here the CDR3 DNA reads TGTGCCAGCAGTGAATCGGGTAGCAATCAGCCCCAGCATTTT. Translating gives CASSESGSNQPQHF.

The gene calls are TRBV19 and TRBJ2-1; tentatively, D is TRBD2 (6 bases). The CDR3 contains 13 residues. Germline CDR1 and CDR2: LNHDA and SQIVND (reference sequence). V lost 1 base and J lost 6, with 7 bases in between. The DNA for the CDR3 is TGTGCCAGTAGTATAGGCGGGGTCAATGAGCAGTTCTTC. Its translation: CASSIGGVNEQFF.

This rearrangement joins TRBV5-4 to TRBJ2-7; TRBD2 is a possible D gene (5 bases). The germline V gene has CDR1 SGHNT and CDR2 YYREEE (reference sequence). The CDR3 runs 15 residues. The V gene lost 0 bases and the J gene lost 4 bases, with 14 bases spanning the gap. CDR3 coding DNA: TGTGCCAGCAGCTTGGATTTAGGTCTAGCTTACGAGCAGTACTTC. Protein product: CASSLDLGLAYEQYF.

The chain combines TRBV5-4 with TRBJ1-4; D is possibly TRBD1 (5 bases). Germline V gives CDR1 SGHNT, CDR2 YYREEE (reference sequence). The CDR3 is 16 residues long. V was cut by 0 bases and J by 7 bases, with 16 bases left in between. CDR3 DNA: TGTGCCAGCAGCTTGGCCGAGACAGCTCGCCCTGAAAAACTGTTTTTT. It codes for CASSLAETARPEKLFF.

The rearrangement joins TRBV11-2 to TRBJ2-5; the match to TRBD2 covers 8 bases. Germline values: CDR1 SGHAT, CDR2 FQNNGV. The CDR3 spans 16 residues. The junction had 9 bases not matched to a gene; V was cut back by 3 bases and J by 3 bases. Here the CDR3 reads CASSLGTSGPKETQYF. CDR3 sequence (DNA): TGTGCCAGCAGCTTGGGCACTAGCGGACCGAAAGAGACCCAGTACTTC.

V is TRBV5-1 and J is TRBJ2-7; tentative D call: TRBD2 (6 bases). CDR1 is SGHRS, CDR2 YFSETQ, per germline. Trimming removed 3 bases at V and 6 bases at J, with 7 bases between. This CDR3 has 11 residues. The CDR3 sequence: CASSWEAEQYF. The CDR3 DNA reads TGCGCCAGCAGCTGGGAGGCCGAGCAGTACTTC. Variable domain in full (rest from reference TRBV5-1 and TRBJ2-7): KAGVTQTPRYLIKTRGQQVTLSCSPISGHRSVSWYQQTPGQGLQFLFEYFSETQRNKGNFPGRFSGRQFSNSRSEMNVSTLELGDSALYLCASSWEAEQYFGPGTRLTVT.

By proportion, this clone is medium-sized. The genes are TRBV9 and TRBJ1-1; TRBD1 is a possible D gene (5 bases). The CDR3 loop spans 12 amino acids. Germline CDR1 and CDR2: SGDLS and YYNGEE. V was pared by 5 bases and J by 6 bases, with 11 bases between. The CDR3 nucleotides read TGTGCCAGCAGTGGAGGAGGGGCTGAAGCTTTCTTT. It specifies CASSGGGAEAFF. The full variable domain, in which reference TRBV9 and TRBJ1-1 provide the parts outside the CDR3, is DSGVTQTPKHLITATGQRVTLRCSPRSGDLSVYWYQQSLDQGLQFLIQYYNGEERAKGNILERFSAQQFPDLHSELNLSSLELGDSALYFCASSGGGAEAFFGQGTRLTVV.

V gene TRBV7-2 combines with J gene TRBJ2-5, with D possibly TRBD1 on 6 matching bases. CDR3 length equals 15 residues. Trimming took 3 bases from V and 5 from J, leaving 16 bases between them. The germline gives CDR1 SGHTA, CDR2 FQGNSA. CDR3 in amino acids: CASSFLWGRWETQYF. CDR3 coding DNA: TGTGCCAGCAGCTTCCTTTGGGGGCGGTGGGAGACCCAGTACTTC.

The V and J genes are TRBV5-1 and TRBJ1-4, with a tentative D call TRBD1 (5 bases). Germline CDR1 is SGHRS and CDR2 is YFSETQ. The CDR3 covers 14 residues. Trimming took off 2 bases at V and 6 bases at J, with 11 bases between the two ends. CDR3 DNA sequence: TGCGCCAGCAGCTTAACAGGAGGGCATGAAAAACTGTTTTTT. The encoded protein is CASSLTGGHEKLFF.

The chain combines TRBV7-3 with TRBJ1-6; D is unresolved. Germline V gene data show CDR1 as SGHTA and CDR2 as FQGTGA. The CDR3 extends over 11 amino acids. The V and J ends lost 6 bases and 9 bases respectively, with 6 bases between them. The CDR3 protein is CASSPFSPLHF. The CDR3, as DNA: TGTGCCAGCAGTCCCTTTTCACCCCTCCACTTT.

The J gene is TRBJ1-1, the V gene TRBV5-1; D gene uncertain. The CDR3 spans 16 residues. Germline-derived CDR1 and CDR2 are SGHRS and YFSETQ. Trimming shortened V by 4 bases and J by 1 base, and 17 bases separated the two germline ends. The CDR3 coding sequence is TGCGCCAGCAGCACAACAGCGGGCCGGGGGAACACTGAAGCTTTCTTT. Translating gives CASSTTAGRGNTEAFF.

The chain combines TRBV4-3 with TRBJ1-2; 7 nucleotides line up with TRBD1. CDR1 LGHNA and CDR2 YSLEER come from the germline V gene. With V trimmed by 1 base and J by 6 bases, 5 bases remained unmatched. The length of the CDR3 is 14 residues. The CDR3 DNA is TGCGCCAGCAGCCAAGCCAGGGGGGCGGATGGCTACACCTTC. Encoded protein: CASSQARGADGYTF.

CDR3 nucleotides: TGTGCCAGCAGCGCCGGACTAGCGGGGGGACAAGAGACCCAGTACTTC. Translation gives CASSAGLAGGQETQYF. The chain is built from TRBV7-2 and TRBJ2-5; 14 bases are shared with TRBD2. CDR3 length: 16 amino acids. After removal of 5 bases from V and 2 bases from J, the junction contained 4 bases not matched to a gene. Germline V lookup: CDR1 SGHTA, CDR2 FQGNSA.